The rows below give T cell receptor beta chains drawn from one sample of a study of T cells in Graves' hyperthyroidism and ophthalmopathy. TCRdb reprocessed the multiplex PCR reads via MiXCR and lists one record per CDR3 protein. The table includes about 380,000 distinct CDR3 sequences, approximately 18% detected once. The sequenced sample was blood. The source is a man between 18 and 29 years old with Graves' ophthalmopathy. Both conserved end residues are part of each CDR3. D genes are given only for firm matches. A row's size may be missing; if present it is once, few, many or a size class.

clone_size	v_call	j_call	d_call	cdr3_nt	cdr3_aa
few	TRBV29-1	TRBJ1-1	NA	TGCAGCGTTGATCGACATACTGAAGCTTTCTTT	CSVDRHTEAFF
NA	TRBV27	TRBJ2-1	NA	TGTGCCAGCAGGTTAGGGGGAGGGCCCTACAATGAGCAGTTCTTC	CASRLGGGPYNEQFF
few	TRBV6-1	TRBJ2-2	NA	TGTGCCAGCAGTGAAGCCCGATGGGACTGGGAGAACACCGGGGAGCTGTTTTTT	CASSEARWDWENTGELFF
many	TRBV10-3	TRBJ1-1	NA	TGTGCCATCAGTCTGGAGGATATGAACACTGAAGCTTTCTTT	CAISLEDMNTEAFF
NA	TRBV6-1	TRBJ2-5	TRBD1	TGTGCCAGCAGTCCCCGGACAGGGGGTTTAGAGACCCAGTACTTC	CASSPRTGGLETQYF
NA	TRBV3-1	TRBJ1-2	NA	TGTGCCAGCAGCCAAGATCCTAGGTATGGCTACACCTTC	CASSQDPRYGYTF
few	TRBV27	TRBJ2-7	NA	TGTGCCAGCAGTTTAAGGGAGCCCTACGAGCAGTACTTC	CASSLREPYEQYF
NA	TRBV6-1	TRBJ1-6	NA	TGTGCCAGCAGGTCCCCGGGTGGAGGTGCGGATTCACCCCTCCACTTT	CASRSPGGGADSPLHF
few	TRBV12-3/TRBV12-4	TRBJ1-4	TRBD1	TGTGCCAGCAGCCAGGGACAGGGGAATACTGAAAAACTGTTTTTT	CASSQGQGNTEKLFF
once	TRBV3-1	TRBJ2-4	NA	TGTGCCAGCAGACAGGACAGAGTACTAGCCAAAAACATTCAGTACTTT	CASRQDRVLAKNIQYF
NA	TRBV19	TRBJ2-1	NA	TGTGCCAGTAGTCCGGAGGGGGGGGGCTCGAATGAGCAGTTCTTC	CASSPEGGGSNEQFF
few	TRBV20-1	TRBJ1-2	TRBD1	TGCAGCGTCCGGAAGGGGGCTAGTTATGGCTACACCTTC	CSVRKGASYGYTF
many	TRBV7-9	TRBJ2-5	NA	TGTGCCAGCAGCTCCCTCGGATCCGGGATCCAAGAGACCCAGTACTTC	CASSSLGSGIQETQYF
few	TRBV28	TRBJ2-3	TRBD2	TGTGCCAGCAAGGCTAGCGGGGGGCCCACAGATACGCAGTATTTT	CASKASGGPTDTQYF
many	TRBV7-3	TRBJ2-4	NA	TGTGCCAGCAGCACTGACAGGCATCTAGCCAAAAACATTCAGTACTTC	CASSTDRHLAKNIQYF
few	TRBV12-3/TRBV12-4	TRBJ1-4	NA	TGTGCCAGCAGGGGGAAACTGTTTTTT	CASRGKLFF
NA	TRBV28	TRBJ2-3	NA	TGTGCCAGCATTGAGGCTTCCACTAGCACAGATACGCAGTATTTT	CASIEASTSTDTQYF
many	TRBV28	TRBJ1-2	NA	TGTGCCAGCAGTTTTGGTTTATCCCATAACTATGGCTACACCTTC	CASSFGLSHNYGYTF
NA	TRBV3-1	TRBJ1-4	TRBD1	TGTGCCAGCAGCCCGTCGACAGGGAAAGATGAAAAACTGTTTTTT	CASSPSTGKDEKLFF
NA	TRBV3-1	TRBJ1-5	NA	TGTGCCAGCAGCCTAGGTGACTATCAGCCCCAGCATTTT	CASSLGDYQPQHF
many	TRBV2	TRBJ1-5	NA	TGTGCCAGCAGGGCAGACAGGATTAGCAATCAGCCCCAGCATTTT	CASRADRISNQPQHF
few	TRBV29-1	TRBJ1-1	NA	TGCAGCGTTGAGGCAGGGGCCTCCTCAGCTTTCTTT	CSVEAGASSAFF
few	TRBV9	TRBJ1-6	TRBD1	TGTGCCAGCAGCGAGGGGGTGGACAGGGGTAATTCACCCCTCCACTTT	CASSEGVDRGNSPLHF
few	TRBV7-2	TRBJ2-1	NA	TGTGCCAGCAACCCCGGGGGCTATGAGCAGTTCTTC	CASNPGGYEQFF
many	TRBV6-2/TRBV6-3	TRBJ1-6	TRBD1	TGTGCCAGCAGTTACATGACAGGGCTGGGGAATTCACCCCTCCACTTT	CASSYMTGLGNSPLHF
many	TRBV28	TRBJ2-7	NA	TGTGCCAGCAGTTTATGGTGGGGACCTAAATACGAGCAGTACTTC	CASSLWWGPKYEQYF
many	TRBV12-3/TRBV12-4	TRBJ2-1	TRBD1	TGTGCCACAAGGGCCGACAGGGGACTCTACAATGAGCAGTTCTTC	CATRADRGLYNEQFF
NA	TRBV28	TRBJ1-2	NA	TGTGCCAGCAGTTCCAAATTAGCGGTTCGCGTCTATGGCTACACCTTC	CASSSKLAVRVYGYTF
NA	TRBV5-1	TRBJ2-2	TRBD2	TGCGCCAGCAGCCTGGATACTAGCGCCTACACCGGGGAGCTGTTTTTT	CASSLDTSAYTGELFF
many	TRBV3-1	TRBJ2-3	TRBD2	TGTGCCAGCAGCCACCGCAGGGCGAGCGGGGGAAGGGCAGATACGCAGTATTTT	CASSHRRASGGRADTQYF
few	TRBV9	TRBJ1-1	NA	TGTGCCAGCAGCGTAGGAACCCTACAGAGATTCGGGAACACTGAAGCTTTCTTT	CASSVGTLQRFGNTEAFF
once	TRBV2	TRBJ1-1	NA	TGTGCCAGCAGTGTAGGGGGGGGGACGAACACTGAAGCTTTCTTT	CASSVGGGTNTEAFF
few	TRBV6-1	TRBJ1-5	NA	TGTGCCAGCAGTGAAGAAGAGGCAGGGTTGATCCCCCAGCATTTT	CASSEEEAGLIPQHF
NA	TRBV6-2/TRBV6-3	TRBJ2-2	TRBD1	TGTGCCAGCAGTTACGTGGGACAGGACACCGGGGAGCTGTTTTTT	CASSYVGQDTGELFF
NA	TRBV19	TRBJ1-1	NA	TGTGCCAGTAACCTGGGCCAGCGGAACACTGAAGCTTTCTTT	CASNLGQRNTEAFF
few	TRBV6-5	TRBJ2-7	NA	TGTGCCAGCAGTTACACCTGGGGGTTCGGTTACGAGCAGTACTTC	CASSYTWGFGYEQYF
few	TRBV5-5	TRBJ2-1	NA	TGTGCCAGCAGCTTCGGGGACGCCCTCTACAATGAGCAGTTCTTC	CASSFGDALYNEQFF
NA	TRBV10-3	TRBJ1-1	TRBD1	TGTGCCACCACCCGGACAGGGGGCGATGGGAGTGAAGCTTTCTTT	CATTRTGGDGSEAFF
many	TRBV12-3/TRBV12-4	TRBJ1-5	NA	TGTGCCAGCACCCAATTCCCCGGGCCCCAGCATTTT	CASTQFPGPQHF
few	TRBV12-3/TRBV12-4	TRBJ2-4	NA	TGTGCCAGCAGTCTGACTTTGGAGGGATCGTCCTTAAACATTCAGTACTTC	CASSLTLEGSSLNIQYF
NA	TRBV4-2	TRBJ1-5	TRBD1	TGTGCCAGCAGCCAAGGAGGGGGCTTAGAGCCCCAGCATTTT	CASSQGGGLEPQHF
many	TRBV7-9	TRBJ2-1	NA	TGTGCCAGCAGCTTAGCCAGGTTCTCCTACAATGAGCAGTTCTTC	CASSLARFSYNEQFF
NA	TRBV7-9	TRBJ1-6	NA	TGTGCCAGCAGCTCCCAATTGACAGGCTCCTATAATTCACCCCTCCACTTT	CASSSQLTGSYNSPLHF
many	TRBV2	TRBJ1-1	NA	TGTGCCAGCAACCCTCCCGGGACCAGGGAAGAGGCTTTCTTT	CASNPPGTREEAFF
many	TRBV12-3/TRBV12-4	TRBJ1-2	TRBD1	TGTGCCAGCAGTTTAGGAGGACAGGGCCTATATGGCTACACCTTC	CASSLGGQGLYGYTF
many	TRBV6-1	TRBJ2-7	TRBD1	TGTGCCAGCAGCCGGGACAGTAACGAGCAGTACTTC	CASSRDSNEQYF
NA	TRBV9	TRBJ2-1	NA	TGTGCCAGCAGCGTAGGTTTATATAGCTCCTACAATGAGCAGTTCTTC	CASSVGLYSSYNEQFF
many	TRBV11-2	TRBJ2-5	NA	TGTGCCAGCAGCTCGCCGGGGACCCAGTACTTC	CASSSPGTQYF
NA	TRBV4-2	TRBJ1-6	NA	TGTGCCAGCAGCCAAGATGGTAGGAGCGCCTATAATTCACCCCTCCACTTT	CASSQDGRSAYNSPLHF
NA	TRBV6-1	TRBJ2-7	NA	TGTGCCAGCATCTCACTTCTTGGGACTCGAAGCTACGAGCAGTACTTC	CASISLLGTRSYEQYF
many	TRBV6-1	TRBJ2-7	NA	TGTGCCAGCAGTTCCCTAGAGGGGGTAAACGAGCAGTACTTC	CASSSLEGVNEQYF
many	TRBV3-1	TRBJ2-3	TRBD2	TGTGCCAGCAGCCAAGAGTTGCTAGCGGGGACAGATACGCAGTATTTT	CASSQELLAGTDTQYF
few	TRBV24-1	TRBJ2-5	TRBD1	TGTGCCACCAGTGATTTCGAGACAGGGGACGTAGAGACCCAGTACTTC	CATSDFETGDVETQYF
many	TRBV3-1	TRBJ1-5	NA	TGTGCCAGCAGCCAAGGGACAGCCGGCAATCAGCCCCAGCATTTT	CASSQGTAGNQPQHF
many	TRBV10-1	TRBJ2-7	NA	TGCGCCAGCAGCGATGACAGTATGGGCGAGCAGTACTTC	CASSDDSMGEQYF